This T cell receptor beta chain was sequenced in a study of CD8 T cells in Susac syndrome. General study points: The study admitted that it had a relatively small number of individuals in its TCR sequencing and HLA analysis.

Regarding this clonotype: Its specificity is unknown.

Isolation of CD8+ and CD4+ T cells was performed negatively, whereas enrichment of TEMRA cells was done by FACS. The CDR3 runs to 12 residues. Germline V CDR1 and CDR2: DFQATT, SNEGSKA (reference sequence). V shed 6 bases and J shed 4 bases, with 13 bases lying between them. The RNA input was 0.5 to 1 ug, and it was reverse transcribed with random hexamers. With immunoSEQ multiplex PCR, TCR beta CDR3 was amplified across 54 Vbeta and 13 Jbeta. TCRdb processed the immunoSEQ multiplex PCR reads anew with MiXCR; each CDR3 protein has one entry. Of under 200,000 distinct CDR3 sequences listed, under 95% are singletons.

V and J are TRBV20-1 and TRBJ2-7; D is perhaps TRBD1 or TRBD2 (5 bases each). This receptor was identified in a human donor in good health. Source material: CD4+ T cells from PBMCs. The CDR3 coding sequence is TGCAGTGCAAGGGACCGACGATACGAGCAGTACTTC. This codes for CSARDRRYEQYF.